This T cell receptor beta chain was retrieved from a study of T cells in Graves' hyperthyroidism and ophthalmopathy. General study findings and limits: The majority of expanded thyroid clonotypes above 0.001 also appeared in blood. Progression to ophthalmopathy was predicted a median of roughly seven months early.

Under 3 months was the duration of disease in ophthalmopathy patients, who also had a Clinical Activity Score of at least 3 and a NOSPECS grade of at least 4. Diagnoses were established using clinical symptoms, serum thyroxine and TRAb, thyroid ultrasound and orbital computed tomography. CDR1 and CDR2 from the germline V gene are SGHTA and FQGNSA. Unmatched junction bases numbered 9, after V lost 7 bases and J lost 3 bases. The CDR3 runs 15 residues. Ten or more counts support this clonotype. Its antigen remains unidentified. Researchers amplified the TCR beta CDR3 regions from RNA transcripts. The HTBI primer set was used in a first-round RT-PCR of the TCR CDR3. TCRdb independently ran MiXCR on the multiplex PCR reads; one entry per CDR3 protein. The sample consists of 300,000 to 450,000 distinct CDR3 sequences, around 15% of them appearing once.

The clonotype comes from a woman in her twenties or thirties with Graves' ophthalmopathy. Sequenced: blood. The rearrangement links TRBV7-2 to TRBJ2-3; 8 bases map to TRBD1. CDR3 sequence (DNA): TGTGCCAGCACAGACCGGGACAGGAATACAGATACGCAGTATTTT. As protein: CASTDRDRNTDTQYF.